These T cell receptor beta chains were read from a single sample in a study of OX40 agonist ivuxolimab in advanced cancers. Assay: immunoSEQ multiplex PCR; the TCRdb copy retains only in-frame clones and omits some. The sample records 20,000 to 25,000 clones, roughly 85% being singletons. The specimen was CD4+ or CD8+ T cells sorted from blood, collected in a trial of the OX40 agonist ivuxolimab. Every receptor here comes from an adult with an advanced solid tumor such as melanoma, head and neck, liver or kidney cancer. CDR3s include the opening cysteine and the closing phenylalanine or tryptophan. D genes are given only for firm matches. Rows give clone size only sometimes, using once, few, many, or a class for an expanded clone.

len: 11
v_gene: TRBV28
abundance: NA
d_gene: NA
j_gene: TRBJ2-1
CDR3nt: TGTGCCAGCAGCCTAGCATTTGAGCAGTTCTTC
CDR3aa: CASSLAFEQFF

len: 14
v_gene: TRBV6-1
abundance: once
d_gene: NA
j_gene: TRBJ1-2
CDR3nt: TGTGCCAGCAGTGAATATCAGGGTCACTATGGCTACACCTTC
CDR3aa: CASSEYQGHYGYTF

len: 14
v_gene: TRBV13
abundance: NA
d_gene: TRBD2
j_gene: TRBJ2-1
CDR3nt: TGTGCCAGCAGCCCCCCCGGGACTACAAATGAGCAGTTCTTC
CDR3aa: CASSPPGTTNEQFF

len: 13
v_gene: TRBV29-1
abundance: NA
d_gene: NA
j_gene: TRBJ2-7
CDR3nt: TGCAGCGTTGGGGGCGGGATCCCCTACGAGCAGTACTTC
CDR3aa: CSVGGGIPYEQYF

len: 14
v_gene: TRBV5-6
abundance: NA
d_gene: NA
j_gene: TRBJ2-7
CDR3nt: TGTGCCAGCAGCCGATCCCGGGATATCTACGAGCAGTACTTC
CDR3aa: CASSRSRDIYEQYF

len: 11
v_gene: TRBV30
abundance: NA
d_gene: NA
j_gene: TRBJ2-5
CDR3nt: TGTGCCTGGACAGGGGGAGGTGACCAGTACTTC
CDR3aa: CAWTGGGDQYF

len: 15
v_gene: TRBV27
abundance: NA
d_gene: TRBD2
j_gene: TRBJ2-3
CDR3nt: TGTGCCAGCCTTCTAGCGGGGGGAGCAATAGATACGCAGTATTTT
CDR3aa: CASLLAGGAIDTQYF

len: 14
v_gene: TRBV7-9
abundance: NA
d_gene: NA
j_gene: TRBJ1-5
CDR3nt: TGTGCCAGCAGCGACGGCTATAGCAATCAGCCCCAGCATTTT
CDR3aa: CASSDGYSNQPQHF

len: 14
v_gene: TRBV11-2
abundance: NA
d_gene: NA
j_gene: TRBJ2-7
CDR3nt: TGTGCCAGCAGCTTGTCGGACCGCATCTACGAGCAGTACTTC
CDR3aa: CASSLSDRIYEQYF

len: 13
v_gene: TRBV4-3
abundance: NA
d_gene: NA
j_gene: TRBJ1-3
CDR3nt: TGCGCCAGCAGCCAAGAGACCGGAAACACCATATATTTT
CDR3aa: CASSQETGNTIYF

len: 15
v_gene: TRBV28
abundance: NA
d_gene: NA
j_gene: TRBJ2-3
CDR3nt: TGTGCCAGCAGCCCTCCGGGTCCCAGGAGCGATACGCAGTATTTT
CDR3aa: CASSPPGPRSDTQYF

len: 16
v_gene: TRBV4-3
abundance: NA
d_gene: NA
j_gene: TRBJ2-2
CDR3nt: TGCGCCAGCAGCCCCGAGTTGAGGGGGACGACCGGGGAGCTGTTTTTT
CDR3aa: CASSPELRGTTGELFF

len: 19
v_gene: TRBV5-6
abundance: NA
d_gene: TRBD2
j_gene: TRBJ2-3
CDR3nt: TGTGCCAGCAGCCATGAGAGTTCTGCGGGGCTAGCGGGAGGGGATACGCAGTATTTT
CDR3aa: CASSHESSAGLAGGDTQYF

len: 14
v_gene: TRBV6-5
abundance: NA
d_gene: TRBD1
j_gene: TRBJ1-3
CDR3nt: TGTGCCAGCAGATCCGACAGGGCTGGAAACACCATATATTTT
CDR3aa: CASRSDRAGNTIYF

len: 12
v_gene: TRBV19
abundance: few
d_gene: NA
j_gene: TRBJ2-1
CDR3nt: TGTGCCAGTAGTATCACGGCGTCCGAGCAGTTCTTC
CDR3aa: CASSITASEQFF

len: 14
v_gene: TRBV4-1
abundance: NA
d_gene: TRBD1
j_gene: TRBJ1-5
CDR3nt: TGCGCCAGCAGCCAAGAGGACAGGAATCAGCCCCAGCATTTT
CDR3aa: CASSQEDRNQPQHF

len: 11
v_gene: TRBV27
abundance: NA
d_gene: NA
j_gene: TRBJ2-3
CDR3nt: TGTGCCAGCAGTTTCATAGATACGCAGTATTTT
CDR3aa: CASSFIDTQYF

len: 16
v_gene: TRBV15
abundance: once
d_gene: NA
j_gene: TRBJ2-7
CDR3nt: TGTGCCACCAGCAGGTCTCCTTGGACAGAGCCCTACGAGCAGTACTTC
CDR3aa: CATSRSPWTEPYEQYF

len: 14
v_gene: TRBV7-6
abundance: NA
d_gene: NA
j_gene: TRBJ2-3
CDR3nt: TGTGCCAGCAGCTTAGCGCCAGGGGGGGATACGCAGTATTTT
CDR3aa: CASSLAPGGDTQYF

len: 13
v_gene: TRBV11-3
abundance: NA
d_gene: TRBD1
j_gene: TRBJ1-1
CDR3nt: TGTGCCAGCAGCTTAGACGGGACAGCAAAAGCTTTCTTT
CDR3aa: CASSLDGTAKAFF

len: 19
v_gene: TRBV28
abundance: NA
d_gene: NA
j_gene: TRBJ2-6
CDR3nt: TGTGCCAGCAGTCCATCGAGGGGCAGATCCCCCTCTGGGGCCAACGTCCTGACTTTC
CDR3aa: CASSPSRGRSPSGANVLTF

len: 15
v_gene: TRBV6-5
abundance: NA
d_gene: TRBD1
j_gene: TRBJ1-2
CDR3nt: TGTGCCAGCAGTTACAACCCGGGACAGGGGGAAGGCTACACCTTC
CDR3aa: CASSYNPGQGEGYTF

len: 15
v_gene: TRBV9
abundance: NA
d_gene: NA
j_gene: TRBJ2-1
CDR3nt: TGTGCCAGCAGCGTAGGGGGGGTCATGTACAATGAGCAGTTCTTC
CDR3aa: CASSVGGVMYNEQFF

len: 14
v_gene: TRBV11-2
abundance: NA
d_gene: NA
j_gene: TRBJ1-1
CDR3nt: TGTGCCAGCAGCTTAGAGGGCGCGGGCACTGAAGCTTTCTTT
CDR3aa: CASSLEGAGTEAFF

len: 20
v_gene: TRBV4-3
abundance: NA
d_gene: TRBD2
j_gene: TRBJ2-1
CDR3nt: TGCGCCAGCAGCCCAACTCCAATCGGGACTAGCGGGTTCTCTTTCCATGAGCAGTTCTTC
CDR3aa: CASSPTPIGTSGFSFHEQFF

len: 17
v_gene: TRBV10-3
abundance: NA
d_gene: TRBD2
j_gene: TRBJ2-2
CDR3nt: TGTGCCATCAGTGGGCTAGCGGGAGGGCCGAACACCGGGGAGCTGTTTTTT
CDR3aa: CAISGLAGGPNTGELFF

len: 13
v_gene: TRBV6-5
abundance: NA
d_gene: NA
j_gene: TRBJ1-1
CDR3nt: TGTGCCAGCAGTCTCGGATCCAACACTGAAGCTTTCTTT
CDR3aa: CASSLGSNTEAFF

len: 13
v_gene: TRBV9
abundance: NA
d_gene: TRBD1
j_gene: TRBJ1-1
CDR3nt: TGTGCCAGCAGCGCAGGGGGGGGTCCTGAAGCTTTCTTT
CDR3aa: CASSAGGGPEAFF

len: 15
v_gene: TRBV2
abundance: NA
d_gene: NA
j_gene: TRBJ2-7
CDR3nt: TGTGCCAGCAGCCCGGGCGCAGGGGGGGTCTACGAGCAGTACTTC
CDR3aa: CASSPGAGGVYEQYF

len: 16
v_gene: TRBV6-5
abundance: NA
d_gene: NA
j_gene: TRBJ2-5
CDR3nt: TGTGCCAGCAGTTCCCACCCCCGGGAGTGGGCAGAGACCCAGTACTTC
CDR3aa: CASSSHPREWAETQYF

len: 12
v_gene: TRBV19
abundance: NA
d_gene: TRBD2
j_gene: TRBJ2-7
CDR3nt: TGTGCCAGTACCCCGGGGGGGCAGGAGCAGTACTTC
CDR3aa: CASTPGGQEQYF

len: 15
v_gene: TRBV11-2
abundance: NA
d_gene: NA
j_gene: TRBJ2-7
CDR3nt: TGTGCCAGCAGCTTCCCCCAGCTTGGGGAGTACGAGCAGTACTTC
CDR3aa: CASSFPQLGEYEQYF

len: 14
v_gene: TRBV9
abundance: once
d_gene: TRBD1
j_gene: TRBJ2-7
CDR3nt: TGTGCCAGCAGCGTAGGAGGGGGCACCTACGAGCAGTACTTC
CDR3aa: CASSVGGGTYEQYF

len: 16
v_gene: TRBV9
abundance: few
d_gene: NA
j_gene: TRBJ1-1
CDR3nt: TGTGCCAGCAGCCCTGGCGGGGGGGGCGCACTATCTGAAGCTTTCTTT
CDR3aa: CASSPGGGGALSEAFF

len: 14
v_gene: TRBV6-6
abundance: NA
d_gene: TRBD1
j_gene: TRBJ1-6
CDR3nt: TGTGCCAGCAGAACAGGGGGCCTGGATTCACCCCTCCACTTT
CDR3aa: CASRTGGLDSPLHF

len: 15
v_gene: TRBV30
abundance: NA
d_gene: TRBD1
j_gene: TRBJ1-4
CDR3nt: TGTGCCTGGAGTGTACCAGGGGGATCTAATGAAAAACTGTTTTTT
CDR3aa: CAWSVPGGSNEKLFF

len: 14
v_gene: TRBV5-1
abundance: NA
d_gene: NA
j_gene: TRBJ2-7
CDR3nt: TGCGCCAGCAGCTTGGTGGAGGGTTTCTACGAGCAGTACTTC
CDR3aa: CASSLVEGFYEQYF

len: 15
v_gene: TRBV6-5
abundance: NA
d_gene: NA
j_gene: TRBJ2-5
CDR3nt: TGTGCCAGCAGTTATATTGGGGGACTCCAAGAGACCCAGTACTTC
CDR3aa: CASSYIGGLQETQYF

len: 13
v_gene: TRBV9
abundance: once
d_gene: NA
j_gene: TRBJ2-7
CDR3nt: TGTGCCAGCAGCGTAGGTGCCGGTTACGAGCAGTACTTC
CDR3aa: CASSVGAGYEQYF

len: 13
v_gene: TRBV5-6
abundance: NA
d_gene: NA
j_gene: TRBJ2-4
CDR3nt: TGTGCCAGCAGCTTTGACGGGTCCTACATTCAGTACTTC
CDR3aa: CASSFDGSYIQYF

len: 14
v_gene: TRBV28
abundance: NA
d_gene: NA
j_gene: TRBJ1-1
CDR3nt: TGTGCCAGCAGTCCGGACTCGACGAACACTGAAGCTTTCTTT
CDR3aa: CASSPDSTNTEAFF